This TCR beta chain came from a study of T cells after yellow fever vaccination. Study background: Those fractions that held only low numbers of cells were prepared using the SMART-Seq v4 Ultra Low Input RNA kit. Study-wide results and limits: FACS-sorted repertoires could contain abundant clonotypes contaminating from the bulk population. Post-booster reappearance was seen for most primary-vaccination clones (about 96% CD4, around 88% CD8).

The table lists this clonotype with a few counts. What it binds is unknown. TCRdb passed the 5' RACE reads through MiXCR, listing each CDR3 protein once. The sample includes 340,000 or so distinct CDR3 sequences, around an eighth of them seen just once. Material: CD4+ T cells sorted from PBMCs, obtained 15 days after the yellow fever booster vaccination. The TCR sequence derives from a young man who received the YFV17D yellow fever vaccine.

The CDR3 here is CASSQGAYYNEQFF. The CDR3 bases are TGTGCCAGCAGCCAGGGGGCATACTACAATGAGCAGTTCTTC. This chain joins TRBV3-1 and TRBJ2-1, with D tentatively TRBD1 (6 bases). This CDR3 contains 14 residues. In germline, CDR1 is LGHDT, CDR2 YNNKEL (reference sequence). Trimming took off 3 bases at V and 3 bases at J, with 9 bases between the two ends.